A single sample gave rise to the 13 T cell receptor beta chains below, sequenced in a study of cytomegalovirus exposure and HLA in healthy donors. Assay: immunoSEQ multiplex PCR; the TCRdb copy retains only in-frame clones and omits some. The repertoire consists of 150,000 or so clones, with 89% occurring once and the leading ten covering about 10%. Material: PBMCs. Every receptor here comes from a woman younger than 35 in good health and CMV-seropositive.

The V gene is TRBV7-2, the J gene TRBJ2-7; maybe TRBD2 (6 bases). V was clipped by 1 base and J by 4 bases, with 14 bases between them. The V gene's germline CDR1 is SGHTA and CDR2 FQGNSA. The CDR3 runs to 15 residues. The CDR3 DNA reads TGTGCCAGCAGCTTAGGAGACGGAGGGCTGTACGAGCAGTACTTC. Protein: CASSLGDGGLYEQYF.

This rearrangement joins TRBV6-1 to TRBJ1-5; 7 bases align to TRBD1. CDR3 size: 14 residues. Looked up from germline, CDR1 is MNHNS and CDR2 is SASEGT. V was pared by 5 bases and J by 4 bases, with 5 bases of the junction left unmatched. The CDR3 loop reads CASSSTGMNQPQHF. The DNA of the CDR3 is TGTGCCAGCAGTTCGACAGGGATGAATCAGCCCCAGCATTTT.

The chain recombines TRBV11-1 with TRBJ2-7; the match to TRBD1 covers 9 bases. CDR1 and CDR2 from the germline V gene are SGHAT and FQDESV (reference sequence). V shed 5 bases, J shed 5 bases, and the junction held 7 bases outside the gene matches. This CDR3 spans 14 amino acids. CDR3 residues: CASSRGTGQDEQYF. The CDR3 DNA reads TGTGCCAGCAGCCGTGGGACAGGGCAGGACGAGCAGTACTTC. The whole variable domain, remainder taken from reference TRBV11-1 and TRBJ2-7, is EAEVAQSPRYKITEKSQAVAFWCDPISGHATLYWYRQILGQGPELLVQFQDESVVDDSQLPKDRFSAERLKGVDSTLKIQPAELGDSAMYLCASSRGTGQDEQYFGPGTRLTVT.

The chain links TRBV5-1 to TRBJ2-7, with TRBD1 matching over 7 bases. Germline V gene data show CDR1 as SGHRS and CDR2 as YFSETQ. The CDR3 totals 14 residues. Trimming at V came to 4 bases and at J to 0 bases, leaving 4 bases not matched to a gene. The DNA of the CDR3 is TGCGCCAGCAGCCCACAGGGGCCCTCCTACGAGCAGTACTTC. Its protein is CASSPQGPSYEQYF.

The chain joins TRBV30 to TRBJ1-4; 9 bases agree with TRBD1. This CDR3 has 14 residues. CDR1 and CDR2 (germline): GTSNPN, SVGIG (reference sequence). Trimming at V came to 4 bases and at J to 9 bases, leaving 9 bases not matched to a gene. The CDR3 region has the DNA TGTGCCTGGACACCGGACAGGGGAGGGAAAAAACTGTTTTTT. Residues: CAWTPDRGGKKLFF. Using reference TRBV30 and TRBJ1-4 for the parts outside the CDR3, the full variable domain is SQTIHQWPATLVQPVGSPLSLECTVEGTSNPNLYWYRQAAGRGLQLLFYSVGIGQISSEVPQNLSASRPQDRQFILSSKKLLLSDSGFYLCAWTPDRGGKKLFFGSGTQLSVL.

The V gene is TRBV14, the J gene TRBJ1-1; TRBD1 is a possible D gene (6 bases). The ends were cut back, 6 bases at V and 1 base at J, with 9 bases in the middle. Germline assignment: CDR1 SGHDN and CDR2 FVKESK. CDR3 size: 13 residues. CDR3 sequence reads: CASSLGGNTEAFF. CDR3 DNA sequence: TGTGCCAGCAGTCTAGGGGGGAACACTGAAGCTTTCTTT. Full variable domain (missing parts from reference TRBV14 and TRBJ1-1): EAGVTQFPSHSVIEKGQTVTLRCDPISGHDNLYWYRRVMGKEIKFLLHFVKESKQDESGMPNNRFLAERTGGTYSTLKVQPAELEDSGVYFCASSLGGNTEAFFGQGTRLTVV.

The gene calls are TRBV5-1 and TRBJ2-3, with 11 bases lining up with TRBD2. V gave up 5 bases and J gave up 5 bases; unmatched junction bases: 10. CDR1 and CDR2 (germline): SGHRS, YFSETQ. This CDR3 contains 16 residues. The CDR3: CASRSLAGVLEDTQYF. The CDR3 nucleotides are TGCGCCAGCAGATCACTAGCGGGGGTCTTGGAAGATACGCAGTATTTT.

CDR3 amino acids: CASSGTPNTEAFF. The CDR3 DNA follows: TGTGCCAGCTCAGGTACACCCAACACTGAAGCTTTCTTT. This chain joins TRBV18 and TRBJ1-1; D is unresolved. This CDR3 region has 13 residues. From germline, CDR1 is KGHSH and CDR2 LQKENI. V lost 5 bases to trimming and J lost 2 bases, with 9 bases between them.

The rearrangement joins TRBV5-5 to TRBJ2-5; 7 bases match TRBD1. Germline loops: CDR1 SGHKS, CDR2 YYEKEE (reference sequence). CDR3 length equals 15 residues. Losses at the gene ends were 4 bases for V and 0 bases for J; bases not matched to a gene: 6. CDR3 DNA sequence: TGTGCCAGCAGCCTGGGACAGCCGTACCAAGAGACCCAGTACTTC. Protein sequence: CASSLGQPYQETQYF.

The chain joins TRBV10-3 to TRBJ2-5, with 7 bases identical to TRBD2. Trimming at V came to 11 bases and at J to 1 base, leaving 10 bases not matched to a gene. This CDR3 is built from 14 residues. CDR1 ENHRY and CDR2 SYGVKD come from the germline V gene. This CDR3 is CARPPTSAQETQYF. Here the CDR3 DNA reads TGTGCCCGACCCCCCACTAGCGCCCAAGAGACCCAGTACTTC.

V gene TRBV6-5 combines with J gene TRBJ1-2; TRBD1 matches at 7 bases. Germline V CDR1 and CDR2: MNHEY, SVGAGI. This CDR3 is built from 13 residues. Trimming cost V 8 bases and J 2 bases; bases outside gene matches: 5. The CDR3 DNA is TGTGCCAGCTACAGGGGAGCGAACTATGGCTACACCTTC. Its protein product is CASYRGANYGYTF.

The chain recombines TRBV5-6 with TRBJ1-1; TRBD1 aligns across 9 bases. V was pared by 5 bases and J by 1 base, with 9 bases of the junction left unmatched. The CDR3 has 16 residues. The V gene's germline CDR1 is SGHDT and CDR2 YYEEEE. CDR3 protein: CASSGATGGGNTEAFF. CDR3 in DNA: TGTGCCAGCAGTGGGGCGACAGGGGGAGGGAACACTGAAGCTTTCTTT.

The rearrangement links TRBV6-4 to TRBJ2-2; tentative D call: TRBD1 (5 bases). V was pared by 3 bases and J by 3 bases, with 5 bases between. The CDR3 length is 13 residues. The germline V gene encodes CDR1 MRHNA and CDR2 SNTAGT. This CDR3 reads CASSEGDTGELFF. The CDR3 DNA is TGTGCCAGCAGTGAAGGGGACACCGGGGAGCTGTTTTTT.